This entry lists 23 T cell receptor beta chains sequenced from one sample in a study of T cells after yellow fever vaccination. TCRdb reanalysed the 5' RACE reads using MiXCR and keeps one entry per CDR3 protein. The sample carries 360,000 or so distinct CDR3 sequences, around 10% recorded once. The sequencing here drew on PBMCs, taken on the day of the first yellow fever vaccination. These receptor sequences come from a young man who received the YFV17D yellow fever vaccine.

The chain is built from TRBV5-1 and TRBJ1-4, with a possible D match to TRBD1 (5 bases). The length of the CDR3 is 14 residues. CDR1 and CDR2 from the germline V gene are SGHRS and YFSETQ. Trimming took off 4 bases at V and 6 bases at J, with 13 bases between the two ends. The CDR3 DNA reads TGCGCCAGCAGCCTCCAGGGTCTGGATGAAAAACTGTTTTTT. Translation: CASSLQGLDEKLFF.

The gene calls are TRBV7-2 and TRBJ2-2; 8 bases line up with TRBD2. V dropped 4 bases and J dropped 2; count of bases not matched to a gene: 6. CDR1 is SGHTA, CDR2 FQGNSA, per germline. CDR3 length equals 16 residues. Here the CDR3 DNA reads TGTGCCAGCAGCTGGGACGGGGGGGCAAACACCGGGGAGCTGTTTTTT. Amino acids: CASSWDGGANTGELFF.

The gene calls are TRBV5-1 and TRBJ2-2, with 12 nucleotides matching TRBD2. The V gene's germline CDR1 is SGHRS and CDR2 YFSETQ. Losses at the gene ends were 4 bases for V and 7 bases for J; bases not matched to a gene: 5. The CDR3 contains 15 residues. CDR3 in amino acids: CASSGLAGKVGELFF. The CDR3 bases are TGCGCCAGCAGCGGACTAGCGGGGAAAGTCGGGGAGCTGTTTTTT.

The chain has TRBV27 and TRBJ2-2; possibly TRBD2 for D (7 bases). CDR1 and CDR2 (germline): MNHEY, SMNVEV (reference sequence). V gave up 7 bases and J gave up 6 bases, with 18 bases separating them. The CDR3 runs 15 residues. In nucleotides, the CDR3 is TGTGCCAGCATCCCCACCTGGGGGGGCCCCGGGGAGCTGTTTTTT. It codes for CASIPTWGGPGELFF.

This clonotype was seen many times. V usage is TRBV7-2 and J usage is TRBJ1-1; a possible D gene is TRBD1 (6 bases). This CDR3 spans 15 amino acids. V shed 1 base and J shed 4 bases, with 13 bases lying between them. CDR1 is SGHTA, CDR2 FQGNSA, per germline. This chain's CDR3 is CASSLDWGGFTEAFF. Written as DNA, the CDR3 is TGTGCCAGCAGCTTAGATTGGGGGGGCTTCACTGAAGCTTTCTTT.

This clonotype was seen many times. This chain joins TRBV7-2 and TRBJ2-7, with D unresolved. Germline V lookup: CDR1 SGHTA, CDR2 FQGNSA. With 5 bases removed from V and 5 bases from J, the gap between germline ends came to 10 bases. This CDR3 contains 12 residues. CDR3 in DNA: TGTGCCAGCAGCGATACGTTGAACGAGCAGTACTTC. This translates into CASSDTLNEQYF.

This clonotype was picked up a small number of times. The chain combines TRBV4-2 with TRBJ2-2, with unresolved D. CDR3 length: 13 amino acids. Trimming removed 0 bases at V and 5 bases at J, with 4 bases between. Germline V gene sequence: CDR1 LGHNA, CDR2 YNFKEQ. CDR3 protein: CASSQDRTGELFF. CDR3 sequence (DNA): TGTGCCAGCAGCCAAGATAGGACCGGGGAGCTGTTTTTT.

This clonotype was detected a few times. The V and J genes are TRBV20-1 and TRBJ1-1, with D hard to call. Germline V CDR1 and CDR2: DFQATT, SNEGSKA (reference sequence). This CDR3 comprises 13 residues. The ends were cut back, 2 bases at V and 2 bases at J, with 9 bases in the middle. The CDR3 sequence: CSARKDLNTEAFF. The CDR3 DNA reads TGCAGTGCTAGAAAGGACCTTAACACTGAAGCTTTCTTT.

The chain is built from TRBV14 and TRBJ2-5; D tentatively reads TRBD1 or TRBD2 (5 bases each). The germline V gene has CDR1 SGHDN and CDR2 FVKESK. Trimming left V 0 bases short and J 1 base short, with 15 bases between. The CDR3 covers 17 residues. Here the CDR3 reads CASSQDWMGRLQETQYF. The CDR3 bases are TGTGCCAGCAGCCAAGACTGGATGGGACGGCTCCAAGAGACCCAGTACTTC.

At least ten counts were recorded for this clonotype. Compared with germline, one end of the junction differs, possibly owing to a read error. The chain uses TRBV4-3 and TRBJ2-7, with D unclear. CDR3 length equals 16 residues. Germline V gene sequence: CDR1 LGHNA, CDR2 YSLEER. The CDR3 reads CASSQEATASDYEQYF. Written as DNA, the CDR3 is TGCGCCAGCAGTCAAGAAGCAACCGCGTCAGACTACGAGCAGTACTTC.

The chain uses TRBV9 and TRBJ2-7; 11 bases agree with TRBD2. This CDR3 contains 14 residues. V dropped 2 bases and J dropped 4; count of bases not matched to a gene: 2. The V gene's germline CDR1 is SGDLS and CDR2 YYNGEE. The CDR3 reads CASSVGLAAYEQYF. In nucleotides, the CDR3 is TGTGCCAGCAGCGTGGGACTAGCGGCTTACGAGCAGTACTTC.

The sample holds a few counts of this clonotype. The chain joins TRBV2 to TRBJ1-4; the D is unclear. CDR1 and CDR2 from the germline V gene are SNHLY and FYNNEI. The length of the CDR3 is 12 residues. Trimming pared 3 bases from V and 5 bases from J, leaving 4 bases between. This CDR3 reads CASSDRNEKLFF. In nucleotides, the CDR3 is TGTGCCAGCAGTGATCGGAATGAAAAACTGTTTTTT.

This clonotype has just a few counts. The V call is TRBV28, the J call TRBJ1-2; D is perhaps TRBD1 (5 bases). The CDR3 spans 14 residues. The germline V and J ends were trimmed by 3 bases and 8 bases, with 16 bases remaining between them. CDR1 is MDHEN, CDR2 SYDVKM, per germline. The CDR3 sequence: CASSFSGVLGGYTF. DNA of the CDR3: TGTGCCAGCAGTTTTTCGGGGGTACTGGGAGGCTACACCTTC.

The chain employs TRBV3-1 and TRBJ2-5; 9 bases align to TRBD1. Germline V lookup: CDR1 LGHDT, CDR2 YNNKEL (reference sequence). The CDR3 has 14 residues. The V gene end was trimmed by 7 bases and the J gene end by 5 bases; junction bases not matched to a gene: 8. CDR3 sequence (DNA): TGTGCCAGCAACCACAGGGGGCAGGGGGAGACCCAGTACTTC. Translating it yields CASNHRGQGETQYF.

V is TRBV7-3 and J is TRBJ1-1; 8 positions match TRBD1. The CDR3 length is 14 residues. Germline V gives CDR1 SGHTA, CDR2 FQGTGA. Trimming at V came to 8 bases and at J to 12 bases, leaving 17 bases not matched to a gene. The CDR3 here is CASSRTGKYEETFF. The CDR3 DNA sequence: TGTGCCAGCTCCCGGACAGGGAAGTATGAGGAGACTTTCTTT. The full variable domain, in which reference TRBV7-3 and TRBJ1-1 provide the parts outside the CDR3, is GAGVSQTPSNKVTEKGKYVELRCDPISGHTALYWYRQSLGQGPEFLIYFQGTGAADDSGLPNDRFFAVRPEGSVSTLKIQRTERGDSAVYLCASSRTGKYEETFFGQGTRLTVV.

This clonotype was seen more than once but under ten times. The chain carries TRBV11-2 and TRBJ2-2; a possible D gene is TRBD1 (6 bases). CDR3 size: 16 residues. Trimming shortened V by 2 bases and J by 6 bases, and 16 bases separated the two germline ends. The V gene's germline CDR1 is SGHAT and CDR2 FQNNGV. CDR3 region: CASSLMGHPSAGELFF. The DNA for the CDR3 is TGTGCCAGCAGCTTAATGGGACATCCCTCCGCCGGGGAGCTGTTTTTT.

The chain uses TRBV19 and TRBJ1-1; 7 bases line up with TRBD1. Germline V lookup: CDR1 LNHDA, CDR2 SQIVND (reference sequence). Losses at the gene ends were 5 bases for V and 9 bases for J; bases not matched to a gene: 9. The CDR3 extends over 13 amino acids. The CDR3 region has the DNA TGTGCCAGTAGTTCCCGGGACAGCGTGAAAGCTTTCTTT. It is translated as CASSSRDSVKAFF.

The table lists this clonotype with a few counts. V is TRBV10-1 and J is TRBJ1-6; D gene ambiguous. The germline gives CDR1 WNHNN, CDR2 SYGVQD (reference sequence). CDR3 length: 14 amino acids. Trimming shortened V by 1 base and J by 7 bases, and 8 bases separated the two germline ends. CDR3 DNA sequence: TGCGCCAGCAGTGAGTTCGATCGGAATTCACCCCTCCACTTT. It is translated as CASSEFDRNSPLHF.

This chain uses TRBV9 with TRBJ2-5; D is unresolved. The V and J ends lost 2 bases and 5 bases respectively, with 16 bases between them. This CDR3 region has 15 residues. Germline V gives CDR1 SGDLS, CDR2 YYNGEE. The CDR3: CASSVGSSPGETQYF. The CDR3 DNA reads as TGTGCCAGCAGCGTCGGGTCTTCACCTGGGGAGACCCAGTACTTC.

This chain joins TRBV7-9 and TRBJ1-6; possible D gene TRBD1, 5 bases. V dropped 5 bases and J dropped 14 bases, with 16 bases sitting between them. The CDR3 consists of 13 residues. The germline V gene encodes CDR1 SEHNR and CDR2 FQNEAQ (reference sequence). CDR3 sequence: CASSPDSPGALHF. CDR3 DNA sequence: TGTGCCAGCAGCCCCGACAGCCCTGGGGCCCTCCACTTT.

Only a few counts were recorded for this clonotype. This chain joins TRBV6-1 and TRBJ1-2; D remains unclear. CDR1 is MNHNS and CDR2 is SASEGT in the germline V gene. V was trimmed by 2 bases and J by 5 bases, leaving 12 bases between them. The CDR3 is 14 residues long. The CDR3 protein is CASSELETGYGYTF. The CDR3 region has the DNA TGTGCCAGCAGTGAATTGGAGACGGGGTATGGCTACACCTTC.

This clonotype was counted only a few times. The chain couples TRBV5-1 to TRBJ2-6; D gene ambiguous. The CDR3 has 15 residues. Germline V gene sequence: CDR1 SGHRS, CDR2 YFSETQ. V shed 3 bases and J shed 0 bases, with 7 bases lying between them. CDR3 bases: TGCGCCAGCAGCTCTATCAGCTCTGGGGCCAACGTCCTGACTTTC. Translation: CASSSISSGANVLTF.

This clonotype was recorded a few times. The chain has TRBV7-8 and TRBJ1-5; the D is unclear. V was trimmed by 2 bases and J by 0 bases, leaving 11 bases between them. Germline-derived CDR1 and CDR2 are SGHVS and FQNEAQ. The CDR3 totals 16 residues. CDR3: CASSLKWGYSNQPQHF. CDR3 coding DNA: TGTGCCAGCAGCTTAAAGTGGGGATATAGCAATCAGCCCCAGCATTTT.